Given below is one T cell receptor (beta chain) in context. Antigen unknown. Produced via immunoSEQ multiplex PCR; TCRdb's table is partial and in-frame only. The sample records some 87,000 clones, 70% to 90% being singletons. Time point of the sample: week 47, end of study. Doses comprised 300 ug of mutant IDH1 20-mer peptide each, plus topical imiquimod. Donors' newly diagnosed IDH1-mutant WHO grade 3 or 4 astrocytomas lacked nuclear ATRX. CDR1 is LNHDA, CDR2 SQIVND, per germline (reference sequence). V lost 7 bases and J 5 bases, leaving 20 bases between the germline ends. The CDR3 length is 15 residues. The data derive from a study of a mutant IDH1 vaccine in newly diagnosed glioma. The overall study: Held at week 35, visit V12 was the safety follow-up, and visit V13 followed at week 47.

The source of this sequence is a man aged 35-49 years with glioma. The input for sequencing was PBMCs, taken from a glioma patient whose treatment included an IDH1 peptide vaccine. V gene TRBV19 combines with J gene TRBJ1-2, with D possibly matching TRBD1 (6 bases). CDR3 region: CASIARGPPGYGYTF. In DNA form, the CDR3 reads TGTGCCAGTATAGCCCGGGGGCCTCCGGGGTATGGCTACACCTTC.